This TCR beta chain was sequenced during a study of PD-1 blockade in classical Hodgkin lymphoma. General study findings and limits: Newly diagnosed patients had baseline TCR diversity that was reportedly lower than that of healthy donors.

The data were produced by immunoSEQ multiplex PCR, yet TCRdb's version contains in-frame clones alone and is incomplete. This repertoire shows roughly 70,000 clones, over 90% found once; its top ten account for about 2.5%. With respect to this clone: Its antigen is unidentified.

The V and J ends lost 7 bases and 5 bases, in that order; junction bases with no gene match: 6. The CDR3 length is 14 residues. Per germline, CDR1 SGHDN and CDR2 FVKESK. Time point here: newly diagnosed, previously untreated cHL patient sample. The source material was peripheral blood mononuclear cells (PBMCs). The sequence came from a human donor with classical Hodgkin lymphoma. V and J are TRBV14 and TRBJ2-2; 8 bases line up with TRBD1. The CDR3 nucleotides are TGTGCCAGCACCCGACAGGGGTGGACCGGGGAGCTGTTTTTT. It translates to CASTRQGWTGELFF.